The source of this T cell receptor (beta chain) is a study of post-analysis software for immune sequencing data. For the study at large: The disease courses spanned relapsing-remitting, secondary progressive and progressive-relapsing forms of multiple sclerosis. Study observations and caveats: Higher frequency in patients than in controls was seen for several TRBV segments, with TRBV5-6, TRBV5-1 and TRBV20-1 among them. F measure showed strong co-clustering of same-batch samples. Those with multiple sclerosis, the patient group, showed significantly lower normalized Chao1 diversity than controls.

The CDR3 runs to 17 residues. Germline CDR1 reads MNHEY; CDR2 reads SVGAGI. With 0 bases removed from V and 0 bases from J, the gap between germline ends came to 14 bases. This clonotype was detected a few times. Its cognate antigen is unknown. Built from TCR beta cDNA, the libraries had unique molecular identifiers in them. TCRdb itself ran the PCR reads through MiXCR, one entry per CDR3 protein. The profile covers around 150,000 distinct CDR3 sequences, with 35% to 40% appearing a single time and 25% to 35% taken by the ten largest. The material sequenced was blood, taken after autologous hematopoietic stem cell transplantation. The sequence derives from a girl under 18 with multiple sclerosis. The chain couples TRBV6-5 to TRBJ1-2, with no clear D. CDR3 sequence (DNA): TGTGCCAGCAGTTACTCGCCGGGCTACCCTACTAACTATGGCTACACCTTC. This encodes CASSYSPGYPTNYGYTF.